This T cell receptor beta chain was identified in a study of cytomegalovirus exposure and HLA in healthy donors. The PCR had 60 Vbeta and 13 Jbeta primers. Original methodology: Per a later analysis, the number of unique TCR beta chains was roughly 87 million, of which 9 million to 12 million were shared. Profiled with immunoSEQ multiplex PCR; TCRdb holds only in-frame clones, not every one. V, J and clone size reflect that table, while D and trimming were determined from the DNA. Of 100,000 to 150,000 clones in the sample, over 70% were seen once. The V gene lost 6 bases and the J gene lost 4 bases, with 9 bases spanning the gap. The CDR3 is 12 residues long. CDR1 is SNHLY, CDR2 FYNNEI, per germline.

The receptor's source is a woman aged 40 to 50 in good health and CMV-seronegative. What was sequenced was PBMCs. The rearrangement uses TRBV2 and TRBJ1-1, with TRBD1 as a possible D gene (5 bases). Written as DNA, the CDR3 is TGTGCCAGCAGCAGACAGATCACTGAAGCTTTCTTT. It codes for CASSRQITEAFF.